The source of this T cell receptor (beta chain) is a study of Ad26.COV2.S vaccination and SARS-CoV-2 variants (dated by TCRdb to about 2021). The study in broad terms: Vaccine-arm donors came from COV1001, a multicentre, randomized, double-blind, placebo-controlled phase I-IIa trial of Ad26.COV2.S in healthy adults. Dosing of Ad26.COV2.S was intramuscular, at either 5x10^10 or 1x10^11 viral particles, delivered as one shot or as two shots spaced 56 days apart. TCRbeta repertoire sequencing was used to assess the specificity and breadth of SARS-CoV-2-reactive T cell receptors after Ad26.COV2.S vaccination. A total of roughly 30 samples were included in the TCR-sequenced set, comprising roughly 19 Ad26.COV2.S vaccine recipients, 5 placebo recipients and 8 SARS-CoV-2 convalescent individuals. Trial participants were randomized into five groups of five, in which low-dose or high-dose Ad26.COV2.S was given once or twice, or placebo was given on both occasions. Investigators did not know the trial group allocation while performing experiments and assessing outcomes. Paper-wide results and their limitations: According to the authors, total T cell responses may have been underestimated by the TCR breadth and depth analyses. The study was not powered to compare responses between vaccine doses or regimens. Ad26.COV2.S recipients had higher spike-specific TCR breadth than placebo recipients (P = 0.0014). Comparable non-spike TCR breadth was observed between vaccine and placebo recipients, consistent with only spike being contained in the vaccine. After vaccination, spike-specific CD8+ and CD4+ T cell responses were reported to show substantial breadth.

About this clone itself: Which antigen it targets is not known. No per-base quality is available; no much larger clone lies one base away.

What the treatment or condition label conveys for this sample: 19 received Ad26.COV2.S at low or high dose, single or two shots; 5 received placebo; per-sample allocation not given. For vaccine and placebo recipients, repertoires were sequenced using samples collected on day 63 after the first injection. Cohort 1b enrolled roughly 25 adults aged 18-55 years at a single site in Boston, USA, between 29 July and 7 August 2020. Ad26.COV2.S was a replication-incompetent adenovirus type 26 vector expressing a prefusion-stabilized SARS-CoV-2 spike protein from the original Wuhan strain. The immunoSEQ Assay was used to sequence TCRbeta CDR3 regions. After extraction, genomic DNA underwent amplification by bias-controlled multiplex PCR, followed by high-throughput sequencing. The authors processed their data as follows. To quantify the absolute abundance of every unique TCRbeta CDR3 region, sequences were collapsed and filtered. Usable DNA was measured by amplifying reference genes present in all nucleated cells, and TCRbeta template counts were normalized to that usable DNA to estimate T cell fraction. Repertoire TCRs were annotated as SARS-CoV-2-specific when V gene, CDR3 amino acid sequence and J gene were exactly matched to a known reactive TCR set. MIRA supplied the reference SARS-CoV-2 TCR set, which was filtered for enrichment in COVID-19-positive ImmuneCODE repertoires so that public or cross-reactive TCRs were removed. Using the MIRA antigens, annotated TCRs were further analysed by specific ORF or by position within an ORF. Breadth was defined as annotated unique rearrangements over total unique productive rearrangements; depth was the summed frequency of those rearrangements. Two-sided Wilcoxon rank-sum tests were applied when comparing TCR breadth between groups. The immuneACCESS repertoire file appears here via TCRdb, limited to in-frame rearrangements. These files lack a portion of the clones; in checked studies, under half of the deficit traces to unresolved V genes, and the cause of the others is not known. V, J and clone size reflect that table, while D and trimming were determined from the DNA. The sample has about 420,000 clones on record, over 75% of them singletons. 3.5% to 4% of the sample comes from the top ten.

V gives up 5 bases and J gives up 0 bases, and the segment between their germline ends measures 12 bases. From cysteine to phenylalanine, the CDR3 is 16 amino acids long. The retained sequence is limited to the CDR3, 48 bases, with the frame set at the first base. CDR1 SGHNT and CDR2 YYREEE were looked up in the germline V gene (reference sequence). The V and J genes are TRBV5-4 and TRBJ1-6, with the D gene call left open. Specimen: peripheral blood, collected in a trial of Ad26.COV2.S vaccine versus placebo. The sequence came from a person between 18 and 65 years old who received the Ad26.COV2.S COVID-19 vaccine or a placebo. The sequenced DNA is TGTGCCAGCAGGTATAGGAGTAGCTCCTATAATTCACCCCTCCACTTT. It encodes CASRYRSSSYNSPLHF.